This paragraph covers one T cell receptor (beta chain) sequence. This record belongs to a study of blood T cells in healthy people across ages. Primed by a sample-barcoded 5' primer and a J-beta primer mix, a second PCR proceeded for about 7 to 11 cycles. The template-switch adaptor, which had 12 random nucleotides, put a tag on each cDNA molecule. From the 5' RACE reads, TCRdb called clonotypes with MiXCR, one entry per CDR3 protein. Here the sample spans about 970,000 distinct CDR3 sequences, roughly half being singletons. The TCR originated in a woman aged 55-75 years in good health. The source material was blood.

The DNA of the CDR3 is TGTGCCAGCACCGCTCACGGACAGGAAAATTCACCCCTCCACTTT. Translating gives CASTAHGQENSPLHF. V gene TRBV12-3 or TRBV12-4 combines with J gene TRBJ1-6; TRBD1 matches 7 bases. V was pared by 7 bases and J by 7 bases, with 10 bases of the junction left unmatched. The CDR3 covers 15 residues.